The 5 T cell receptor beta chains given below trace back to one sample, sequenced in a study of cytomegalovirus exposure and HLA in healthy donors. Researchers ran the PCR with 60 Vbeta and 13 Jbeta primers. TCRdb keeps only in-frame clones here, not all; method: immunoSEQ multiplex PCR. The table has about 150,000 clones, 84% seen once. The sequenced material came from PBMCs. Receptor source: a man in his late teens or twenties in good health and CMV-seronegative.

The gene calls are TRBV28 and TRBJ1-4; TRBD1 matches at 12 bases. The V gene end was trimmed by 6 bases and the J gene end by 10 bases; junction bases not matched to a gene: 9. CDR3 length: 15 residues. Germline CDR1 reads MDHEN; CDR2 reads SYDVKM. CDR3 amino acids: CASRQPGQGAVKLFF. The DNA of the CDR3 is TGTGCCAGCAGACAACCGGGACAGGGGGCGGTAAAACTGTTTTTT. The full variable domain, with the rest looked up from reference TRBV28 and TRBJ1-4, is DVKVTQSSRYLVKRTGEKVFLECVQDMDHENMFWYRQDPGLGLRLIYFSYDVKMKEKGDIPEGYSVSREKKERFSLILESASTNQTSMYLCASRQPGQGAVKLFFGSGTQLSVL.

This sequence joins TRBV6-1 and TRBJ2-3, with D perhaps TRBD1 or TRBD2 (7 bases each). Germline values: CDR1 MNHNS, CDR2 SASEGT. CDR3 length equals 13 residues. Trimming took off 10 bases at V and 0 bases at J, with 11 bases between the two ends. The CDR3 reads CATRGGSTDTQYF. The CDR3 DNA is TGTGCCACCAGGGGGGGGAGCACAGATACGCAGTATTTT.

This sequence joins TRBV7-2 and TRBJ2-1; 7 nucleotides match TRBD2. The CDR3 has 16 amino acids. With 1 base clipped from V and 2 bases from J, the junction kept 5 bases outside the gene matches. Per the germline V gene, CDR1 is SGHTA and CDR2 is FQGNSA. CDR3 bases: TGTGCCAGCAGCTTAGATGTCCGGGGGGCCTACAATGAGCAGTTCTTC. Protein: CASSLDVRGAYNEQFF.

J is TRBJ2-7 and V is TRBV5-8; 7 nucleotides align to TRBD1. Germline V CDR1 and CDR2: SGHTS, YDEGEE. J was trimmed by 2 bases and V by 4 bases; bases with no gene match: 3. This CDR3 is built from 13 residues. CDR3 in DNA: TGTGCCAGCAGCCATACAGGGGCCTACGAGCAGTACTTC. Encoded protein: CASSHTGAYEQYF.

The gene calls are TRBV4-3 and TRBJ2-1, with D possibly matching TRBD2 (6 bases). The germline V gene has CDR1 LGHNA and CDR2 YSLEER. Trimming removed 0 bases from V and 9 bases from J, with 18 bases in between. The CDR3 is made up of 16 amino acids. Written as DNA, the CDR3 is TGCGCCAGCAGCCAAGACCCACGCGGGACCCCGAGTGAGCAGTTCTTC. This translates into CASSQDPRGTPSEQFF.